A single sample gave rise to the 9 T cell receptor beta chains below, sequenced in a study of blood T cell repertoires in COVID-19 (dated by TCRdb to the early 2020s). To prepare the library, the immunoSEQ multiplex PCR assay was applied. TCRdb's version of the immuneACCESS table is confined to in-frame rearrangements and falls short of the full clone set. An unresolved V gene accounts for under half of the shortfall where checked; the remainder is of unknown origin. This sample lists 120,000 or so clones; 65% to 80% were detected once. The ten most abundant clones make up under 3% of the sample. The sequencing input was peripheral blood. All receptors derive from a man aged 45 to 65 with acute or convalescent COVID-19.

The gene calls are TRBV10-2 and TRBJ2-7; the match to TRBD2 covers 13 bases. With 2 bases clipped from V and 7 bases from J, the junction kept 8 bases outside the gene matches. The CDR3 runs 16 residues. Germline V gene sequence: CDR1 WSHSY, CDR2 SAAADI. The chain's CDR3 is CASSEAGTSGVLEQYF. The CDR3 DNA reads TGCGCCAGCAGTGAGGCTGGGACTAGCGGGGTCTTGGAGCAGTACTTC.

CDR3 protein: CASSQGTKETQYF. CDR3 DNA: TGCGCCAGCAGCCAGGGGACTAAAGAGACCCAGTACTTC. The chain carries TRBV4-1 and TRBJ2-5, with TRBD2 matching over 7 bases. CDR1 MGHRA and CDR2 YSYEKL come from the germline V gene. The length of the CDR3 is 13 residues. V was pared by 3 bases and J by 3 bases, with 1 base of the junction left unmatched.

The V call is TRBV11-2, the J call TRBJ1-2, with TRBD1 matching over 7 bases. This CDR3 comprises 15 residues. Trimming cost V 5 bases and J 4 bases; bases outside gene matches: 10. Germline values: CDR1 SGHAT, CDR2 FQNNGV. The chain's CDR3 is CASSPDSGQLYGYTF. CDR3 coding DNA: TGTGCCAGCAGCCCAGATTCGGGACAGCTCTATGGCTACACCTTC.

The genes are TRBV6-1 and TRBJ1-5, with D unresolved. CDR3 length: 15 amino acids. CDR1 and CDR2 from the germline V gene are MNHNS and SASEGT. V dropped 5 bases and J dropped 0 bases, with 11 bases sitting between them. CDR3 in DNA: TGTGCCAGCAGTCCCCGAGGAAGTAGCAATCAGCCCCAGCATTTT. This gives the protein CASSPRGSSNQPQHF.

The chain combines TRBV11-2 with TRBJ1-4; 10 bases agree with TRBD1. CDR3 size: 14 residues. Germline-derived CDR1 and CDR2 are SGHAT and FQNNGV. The V gene end was trimmed by 3 bases and the J gene end by 8 bases; junction bases not matched to a gene: 3. In nucleotides, the CDR3 is TGTGCCAGCAGCTTGGGGACAGGGGAAGAAAAACTGTTTTTT. The encoded protein is CASSLGTGEEKLFF.

The DNA of the CDR3 is TGTGCCAGCAGTTTTGGGCTAGCGGGAGCGGACGAGCAGTACTTC. Translating gives CASSFGLAGADEQYF. J is TRBJ2-7 and V is TRBV27; 10 nucleotides align to TRBD2. Germline V lookup: CDR1 MNHEY, CDR2 SMNVEV (reference sequence). The V segment lost 3 bases and the J segment 5 bases; nucleotides outside the gene matches: 7. This CDR3 spans 15 amino acids.

As concerns this clone: An end of the junction does not agree with germline; a read error may underlie this. The rearrangement links TRBV3-1 (or the pseudogene TRBV3-2) to TRBJ2-3; D possibly corresponds to TRBD2 (6 bases). Germline assignment: CDR1 LGHDT and CDR2 YNNKEL (reference sequence). The CDR3 totals 13 residues. For the CDR3, the DNA is TGTGCCAGCAGCGAAGAACTAGGGAGGACGCAGTATTTT. Amino acids: CASSEELGRTQYF.

V gene TRBV19 combines with J gene TRBJ1-5, with a weak D call TRBD1 (5 bases). Germline V CDR1 and CDR2: LNHDA, SQIVND (reference sequence). The ends were cut back, 2 bases at V and 1 base at J, with 12 bases in the middle. The CDR3 is 16 amino acids. In nucleotides, the CDR3 is TGTGCCAGTAGTATAATGGGGGGACGGAGCAATCAGCCCCAGCATTTT. This gives the protein CASSIMGGRSNQPQHF.

This clone was picked up a small number of times. V and J are TRBV4-1 and TRBJ2-7; 11 bases map to TRBD1. The CDR3 is 15 amino acids. Unmatched junction bases numbered 4, after V lost 4 bases and J lost 2 bases. Germline CDR1 reads MGHRA; CDR2 reads YSYEKL. For the CDR3, the DNA is TGCGCCAGCAGCCCTGGACAGGGGGCCGCCTACGAGCAGTACTTC. It yields the protein CASSPGQGAAYEQYF.